The rows below give T cell receptor beta chains drawn from one sample of a study of shared clonotypes between healthy human individuals. Method: immunoSEQ multiplex PCR; TCRdb's copy keeps in-frame clones and lacks some. This sample yields around 700,000 clones, of which roughly 70% are seen a single time; about 2% belongs to the top ten. Sequences were obtained from memory CD4+ T cells sorted from blood. These receptors were taken from a young woman in good health. The CDR3 runs from the conserved cysteine through the conserved F or W. D genes are given only for firm matches. The listing skips clone size in some rows; elsewhere it reads once, few, many or a size class.

V gene: TRBV25-1
clone size: NA
CDR3 length: 16
J gene: TRBJ2-7
D gene: TRBD2
CDR3 DNA: TGTGCCAGCAGTGATCGAGGACTAGCGGGAGTTCACGAGCAGTACTTC
CDR3 protein: CASSDRGLAGVHEQYF

V gene: TRBV7-9
clone size: NA
CDR3 length: 14
J gene: TRBJ2-5
D gene: NA
CDR3 DNA: TGTGCCAGCAGCTTAGACACTTTAAGGGGAGAGCAGTACTTC
CDR3 protein: CASSLDTLRGEQYF

V gene: TRBV28
clone size: NA
CDR3 length: 17
J gene: TRBJ2-7
D gene: NA
CDR3 DNA: TGTGCCAGCAGTTTAGGAGTCGTGGCGGCCCCCCTCTACGAGCAGTACTTC
CDR3 protein: CASSLGVVAAPLYEQYF

V gene: TRBV28
clone size: NA
CDR3 length: 11
J gene: TRBJ1-4
D gene: NA
CDR3 DNA: TGTGCCAGCAGTTTAGTCGAAAAACTGTTTTTT
CDR3 protein: CASSLVEKLFF

V gene: TRBV6-5
clone size: once
CDR3 length: 14
J gene: TRBJ1-2
D gene: TRBD1
CDR3 DNA: TGTGCCAGCAGGCCGGGACAGACTAACTATGGCTACACCTTC
CDR3 protein: CASRPGQTNYGYTF

V gene: TRBV11-2
clone size: few
CDR3 length: 12
J gene: TRBJ2-1
D gene: NA
CDR3 DNA: TGTGCCAGCAGCTTAAGGTGGAAAGAGCAGTTCTTC
CDR3 protein: CASSLRWKEQFF

V gene: TRBV5-4
clone size: NA
CDR3 length: 18
J gene: TRBJ2-7
D gene: NA
CDR3 DNA: TGTGCCAGCAGCAGAAGTGGCGCCGGGACTCTTTCGGTCTACGAGCAGTACTTC
CDR3 protein: CASSRSGAGTLSVYEQYF

V gene: TRBV6-5
clone size: NA
CDR3 length: 15
J gene: TRBJ2-1
D gene: TRBD2
CDR3 DNA: TGTGCCAGCAGAAGACTAGCGGGGGCCTACAATGAGCAGTTCTTC
CDR3 protein: CASRRLAGAYNEQFF

V gene: TRBV7-2
clone size: NA
CDR3 length: 16
J gene: TRBJ2-2
D gene: TRBD2
CDR3 DNA: TGTGCCAGCGCTGTGGTTGGGACTAGTAGGACCGGGGAGCTGTTTTTT
CDR3 protein: CASAVVGTSRTGELFF

V gene: TRBV7-9
clone size: few
CDR3 length: 17
J gene: TRBJ2-6
D gene: TRBD2
CDR3 DNA: TGTGCCAGCAGCCCCGTCTCAGGGCGGGAGGGGGCCAACGTCCTGACTTTC
CDR3 protein: CASSPVSGREGANVLTF

V gene: TRBV6-7
clone size: NA
CDR3 length: 18
J gene: TRBJ1-4
D gene: NA
CDR3 DNA: TGTGCCAGCAGTTACCACAACCGGCAGCACGCAACTAATGAAAAACTGTTTTTT
CDR3 protein: CASSYHNRQHATNEKLFF

V gene: TRBV5-1
clone size: NA
CDR3 length: 16
J gene: TRBJ2-3
D gene: TRBD1
CDR3 DNA: TGCGCCAGCAGCCCCCGGACAGGGGGCTCCGTAGATACGCAGTATTTT
CDR3 protein: CASSPRTGGSVDTQYF

V gene: TRBV7-8
clone size: few
CDR3 length: 17
J gene: TRBJ2-3
D gene: TRBD1
CDR3 DNA: TGTGCCAGCAGCCCCCCCCTCCGGGACAGGGGGTCGGATACGCAGTATTTT
CDR3 protein: CASSPPLRDRGSDTQYF

V gene: TRBV27
clone size: few
CDR3 length: 14
J gene: TRBJ2-3
D gene: NA
CDR3 DNA: TGTGCCAGCCACCGTGGCGGGACGGGAGATACGCAGTATTTT
CDR3 protein: CASHRGGTGDTQYF

V gene: TRBV19
clone size: few
CDR3 length: 14
J gene: TRBJ2-4
D gene: NA
CDR3 DNA: TGTGCCAGTAGTATAGTCCAGGCAGGGAACATTCAGTACTTC
CDR3 protein: CASSIVQAGNIQYF

V gene: TRBV15
clone size: NA
CDR3 length: 16
J gene: TRBJ2-6
D gene: TRBD1
CDR3 DNA: TGTGCCACCAGCGGACAGGTCAACTCTGGGGCCAACGTCCTGACTTTC
CDR3 protein: CATSGQVNSGANVLTF